This T cell receptor beta chain is drawn from a study of Ad26.COV2.S vaccination and SARS-CoV-2 variants. Study as a whole: The authors gave Ad26.COV2.S intramuscularly, either once or twice 56 days apart.

Profiling relied on immunoSEQ multiplex PCR, and the TCRdb table lists in-frame clones only, not all of them. This table holds over 450,000 clones, about 89% found once. Treatment in this sample: around 19 received Ad26.COV2.S at low or high dose, single or two shots; roughly five received placebo; per-sample allocation not given. Sampling was performed 63 days after the first vaccine or placebo injection. The donor was a Boston adult aged 18-55 years. The CDR3 totals 12 residues. Germline V CDR1 and CDR2: SNHLY, FYNNEI. Trimming left V 8 bases short and J 6 bases short, with 14 bases between. Study-wide results and caveats: Using TCR breadth and depth analyses may have led to underestimated total T cell responses.

Turning to this clone: As yet, its antigen is unknown.

The sample consisted of peripheral blood, taken in a trial of Ad26.COV2.S vaccine versus placebo. The sequence derives from a person between 18 and 60 years old who received the Ad26.COV2.S COVID-19 vaccine or a placebo. The V and J genes are TRBV2 and TRBJ2-7; D is ambiguous. The DNA of the CDR3 is TGTGCCAGCCTGGCGACGGCAGGCGAGCAGTACTTC. It codes for CASLATAGEQYF.